The 11 T cell receptor beta chains below come from one sample, sequenced in a study of cytomegalovirus exposure and HLA in healthy donors. PCR primers comprised 60 Vbeta and 13 Jbeta primers. Using immunoSEQ multiplex PCR, the repertoire was profiled, and TCRdb retains in-frame clones only, with some absent. Of more than 200,000 clones in the sample, 82% are singletons; the top ten hold about 6%. Input material: PBMCs. Every receptor here comes from a man aged 35 to 55 in good health and CMV-seropositive.

Of note for this clone: At one of its ends the junction is not consistent with the germline gene, which may arise from a read error. This chain joins TRBV10-3 and TRBJ1-5, with D possibly being TRBD1 (5 bases). Germline CDR1 and CDR2: ENHRY and SYGVKD. The CDR3 loop spans 15 amino acids. CDR3 region: CAIGDLLQGGQPQHF. CDR3 DNA sequence: TGTGCCATCGGTGACCTTTTGCAGGGAGGACAGCCCCAGCATTTT.

The chain uses TRBV4-1 and TRBJ2-3; 8 bases are a match to TRBD2. V trimming: 0 bases; J trimming: 1 base; junction bases outside the gene matches: 6. Looked up from germline, CDR1 is MGHRA and CDR2 is YSYEKL. The CDR3 consists of 17 residues. The CDR3 region has the DNA TGCGCCAGCAGCCAAGATCTGACTAGCGTAGGCACAGATACGCAGTATTTT. It codes for CASSQDLTSVGTDTQYF.

V gene TRBV10-3 combines with J gene TRBJ1-2, with D hard to call. From germline, CDR1 is ENHRY and CDR2 SYGVKD. This CDR3 region has 12 residues. Trimming took off 4 bases at V and 5 bases at J, with 8 bases between the two ends. The CDR3 spells CAISAGNYGYTF. CDR3 in DNA: TGTGCCATCAGTGCCGGGAATTATGGCTACACCTTC.

CDR3: CASSLAGGSYDTQYF. CDR3 nucleotides: TGCGCCAGCAGCTTAGCGGGAGGTTCATACGATACGCAGTATTTT. This chain connects TRBV5-1 to TRBJ2-3; 9 bases agree with TRBD2. V was pared by 2 bases and J by 6 bases, with 7 bases of the junction left unmatched. CDR1 is SGHRS, CDR2 YFSETQ, per germline. This CDR3 is 15 amino acids long.

V usage is TRBV28 and J usage is TRBJ1-5; D may be TRBD1 (5 bases). The ends were cut back, 6 bases at V and 6 bases at J, with 9 bases in the middle. CDR1 is MDHEN and CDR2 is SYDVKM in the germline V gene. The CDR3 is 12 amino acids. CDR3 coding DNA: TGTGCCAGCAGAGGGGTTGGTCAGCCCCAGCATTTT. Its translation: CASRGVGQPQHF.

Comment on this clone: Other DNA sequences in the sample encode the same CDR3. The chain recombines TRBV19 with TRBJ1-5, with D maybe TRBD1 (6 bases). Germline V lookup: CDR1 LNHDA, CDR2 SQIVND (reference sequence). The CDR3 spans 14 residues. Trimming took off 4 bases at V and 1 base at J, with 8 bases between the two ends. CDR3 protein: CASSTTGSNQPQHF. CDR3 DNA sequence: TGTGCCAGTAGTACTACAGGGAGCAATCAGCCCCAGCATTTT.

This chain joins TRBV5-6 and TRBJ2-7, with TRBD2 identical over 9 bases. The V segment lost 0 bases and the J segment 4 bases; nucleotides outside the gene matches: 14. Per germline, CDR1 SGHDT and CDR2 YYEEEE. This CDR3 is 18 amino acids long. CDR3 protein: CASSLDTAGGRWRYEQYV. Written as DNA, the CDR3 is TGTGCCAGCAGCTTGGATACAGCGGGAGGCCGATGGAGATACGAGCAGTACGTC.

Written as DNA, the CDR3 is TGCGCCAGCAGAGCGGGGCTTAGCTCCTACAATGAGCAGTTCTTC. This gives the protein CASRAGLSSYNEQFF. The chain combines TRBV10-2 with TRBJ2-1, with 7 bases aligning to TRBD2. CDR1 and CDR2 from the germline V gene are WSHSY and SAAADI. The CDR3 extends over 15 amino acids. V shed 6 bases and J 0 bases; nucleotides not matched to a gene: 5.

The count of this clone is one. The chain joins TRBV10-3 to TRBJ2-1; D perhaps matches TRBD2 (6 bases). The CDR3 sequence is 16 residues long. Trimming took 2 bases from V and 2 from J, leaving 13 bases between them. Germline assignment: CDR1 ENHRY and CDR2 SYGVKD. CDR3 nucleotides: TGTGCCATCAGTGAGGGGGGGAGACAACCCTACAATGAGCAGTTCTTC. Its translation: CAISEGGRQPYNEQFF.

This clone occurred once. This sequence joins TRBV5-1 and TRBJ2-3, with TRBD2 identical over 8 bases. Losses at the gene ends were 0 bases for V and 0 bases for J; bases not matched to a gene: 9. From germline, CDR1 is SGHRS and CDR2 YFSETQ. CDR3 length: 18 amino acids. The CDR3 DNA reads TGCGCCAGCAGCTTGGTTCCCGGGACTAGTCCTAGCACAGATACGCAGTATTTT. This codes for CASSLVPGTSPSTDTQYF.

The chain employs TRBV9 and TRBJ2-3, with TRBD1 identical over 8 bases. J gave up 5 bases and V 4 bases, and 12 bases lay outside the gene matches. Germline loops: CDR1 SGDLS, CDR2 YYNGEE. CDR3 length equals 16 residues. The chain's CDR3 is CASSPPLGQEGDTQYF. CDR3 sequence (DNA): TGTGCCAGCAGCCCCCCGTTGGGACAGGAGGGAGATACGCAGTATTTT.